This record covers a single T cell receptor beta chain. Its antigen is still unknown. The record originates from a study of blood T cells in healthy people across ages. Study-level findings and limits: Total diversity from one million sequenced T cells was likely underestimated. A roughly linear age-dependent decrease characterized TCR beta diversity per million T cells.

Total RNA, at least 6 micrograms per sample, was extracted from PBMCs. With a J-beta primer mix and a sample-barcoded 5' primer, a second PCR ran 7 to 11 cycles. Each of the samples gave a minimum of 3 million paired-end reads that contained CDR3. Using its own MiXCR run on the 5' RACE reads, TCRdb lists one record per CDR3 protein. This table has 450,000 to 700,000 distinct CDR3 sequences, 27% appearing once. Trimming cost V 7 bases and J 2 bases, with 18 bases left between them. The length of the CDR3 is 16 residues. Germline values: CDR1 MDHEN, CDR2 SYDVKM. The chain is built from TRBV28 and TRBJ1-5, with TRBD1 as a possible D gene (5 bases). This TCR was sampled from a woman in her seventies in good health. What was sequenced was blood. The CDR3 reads CASTLGGSRGNQPQHF. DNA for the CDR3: TGTGCCAGCACCCTGGGGGGTAGTAGGGGCAATCAGCCCCAGCATTTT.